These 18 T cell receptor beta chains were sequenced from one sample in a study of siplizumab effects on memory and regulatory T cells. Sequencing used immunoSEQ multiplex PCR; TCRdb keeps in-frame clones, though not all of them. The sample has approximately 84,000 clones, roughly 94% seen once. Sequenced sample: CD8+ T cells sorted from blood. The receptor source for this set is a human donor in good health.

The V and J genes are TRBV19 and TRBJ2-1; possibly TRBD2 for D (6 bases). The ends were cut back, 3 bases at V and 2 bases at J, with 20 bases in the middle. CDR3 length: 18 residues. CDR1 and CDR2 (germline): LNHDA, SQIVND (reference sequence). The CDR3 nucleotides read TGTGCCAGTAGTATCGTTTTCCTGGCGGGAATCCCCTACAATGAGCAGTTCTTC. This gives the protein CASSIVFLAGIPYNEQFF.

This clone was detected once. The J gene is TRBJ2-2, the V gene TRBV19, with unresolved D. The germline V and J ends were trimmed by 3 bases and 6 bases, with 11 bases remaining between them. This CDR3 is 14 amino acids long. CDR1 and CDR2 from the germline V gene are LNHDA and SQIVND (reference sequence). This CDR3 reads CASSISSRSGELFF. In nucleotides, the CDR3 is TGTGCCAGTAGTATCAGTTCCAGATCCGGGGAGCTGTTTTTT.

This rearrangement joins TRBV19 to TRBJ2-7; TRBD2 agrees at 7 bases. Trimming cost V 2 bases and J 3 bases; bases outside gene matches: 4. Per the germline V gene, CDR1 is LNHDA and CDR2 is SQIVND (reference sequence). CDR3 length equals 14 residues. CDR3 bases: TGTGCCAGTAGTATAATGGAGCGGGGCTACGAGCAGTACTTC. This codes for CASSIMERGYEQYF.

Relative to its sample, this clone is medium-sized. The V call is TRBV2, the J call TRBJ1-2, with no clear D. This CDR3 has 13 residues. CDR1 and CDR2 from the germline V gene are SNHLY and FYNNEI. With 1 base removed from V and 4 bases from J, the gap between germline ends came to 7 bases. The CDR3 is CASSEGQPYGYTF. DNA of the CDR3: TGTGCCAGCAGTGAAGGGCAGCCCTATGGCTACACCTTC.

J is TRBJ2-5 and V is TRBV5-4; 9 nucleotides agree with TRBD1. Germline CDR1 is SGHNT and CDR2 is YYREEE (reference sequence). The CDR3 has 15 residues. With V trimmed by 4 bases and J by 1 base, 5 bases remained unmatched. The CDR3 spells CASSPRDRVQETQYF. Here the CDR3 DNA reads TGTGCCAGCAGCCCTAGGGACAGGGTCCAAGAGACCCAGTACTTC.

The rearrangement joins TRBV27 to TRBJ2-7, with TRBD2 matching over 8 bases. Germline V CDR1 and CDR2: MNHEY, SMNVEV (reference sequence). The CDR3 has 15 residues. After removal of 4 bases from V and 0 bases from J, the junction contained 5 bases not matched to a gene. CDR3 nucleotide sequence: TGTGCCAGCAGTTGGTCTAGCGGGTTCTCCTACGAGCAGTACTTC. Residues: CASSWSSGFSYEQYF.

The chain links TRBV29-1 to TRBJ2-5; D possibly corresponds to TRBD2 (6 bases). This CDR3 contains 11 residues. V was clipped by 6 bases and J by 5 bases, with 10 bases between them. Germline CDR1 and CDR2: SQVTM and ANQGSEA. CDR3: CSVLGRETQYF. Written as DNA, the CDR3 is TGCAGCGTCCTGGGGAGGGAGACCCAGTACTTC.

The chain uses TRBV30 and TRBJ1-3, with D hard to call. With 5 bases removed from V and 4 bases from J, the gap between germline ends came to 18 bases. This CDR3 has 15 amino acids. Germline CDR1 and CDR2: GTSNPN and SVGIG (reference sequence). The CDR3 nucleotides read TGTGCCTGGGCAAGTTTAGGAGTCGTCGGAAACACCATATATTTT. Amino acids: CAWASLGVVGNTIYF.

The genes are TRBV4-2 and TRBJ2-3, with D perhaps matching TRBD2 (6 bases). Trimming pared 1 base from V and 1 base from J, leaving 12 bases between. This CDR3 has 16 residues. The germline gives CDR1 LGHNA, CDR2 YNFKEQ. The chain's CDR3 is CASSQVLRGGTDTQYF. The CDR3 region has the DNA TGTGCCAGCAGCCAAGTGTTGCGGGGTGGCACAGATACGCAGTATTTT.

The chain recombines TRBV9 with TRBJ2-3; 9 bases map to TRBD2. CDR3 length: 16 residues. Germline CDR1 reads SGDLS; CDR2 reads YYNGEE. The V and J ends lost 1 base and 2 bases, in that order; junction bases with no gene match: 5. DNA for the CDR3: TGTGCCAGCAGCGTAAGGCGGGAGGGTTTCACAGATACGCAGTATTTT. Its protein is CASSVRREGFTDTQYF.

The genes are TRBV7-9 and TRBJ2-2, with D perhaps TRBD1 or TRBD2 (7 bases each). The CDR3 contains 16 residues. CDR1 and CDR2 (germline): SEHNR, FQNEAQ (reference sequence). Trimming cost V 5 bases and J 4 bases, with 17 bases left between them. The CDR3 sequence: CASSPGGGPGTGELFF. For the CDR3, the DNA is TGTGCCAGCAGCCCAGGGGGGGGTCCGGGCACCGGGGAGCTGTTTTTT.

The CDR3 DNA reads as TGCGCCAGCTCCAGGGAACAGGGAGTATACGAGCAGTACTTC. Translating it yields CASSREQGVYEQYF. V gene TRBV4-1 combines with J gene TRBJ2-7; possible D gene TRBD1, 6 bases. The CDR3 has 14 residues. The V end lost 8 bases, the J end lost 4 bases, and 18 bases lay between the germline ends. Germline CDR1 MGHRA, CDR2 YSYEKL.

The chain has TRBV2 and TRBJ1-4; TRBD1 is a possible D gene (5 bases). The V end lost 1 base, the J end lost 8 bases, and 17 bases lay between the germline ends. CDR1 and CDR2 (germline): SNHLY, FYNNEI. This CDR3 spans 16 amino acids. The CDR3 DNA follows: TGTGCCAGCAGTGAAGGTATAGGGACGGCAGAAGAAAAACTGTTTTTT. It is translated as CASSEGIGTAEEKLFF.

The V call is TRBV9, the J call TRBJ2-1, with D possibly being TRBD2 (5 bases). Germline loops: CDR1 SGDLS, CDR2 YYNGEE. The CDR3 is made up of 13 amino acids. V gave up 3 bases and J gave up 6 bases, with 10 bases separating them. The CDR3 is CASSASRGNEQFF. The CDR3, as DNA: TGTGCCAGCAGCGCCTCCCGGGGCAATGAGCAGTTCTTC. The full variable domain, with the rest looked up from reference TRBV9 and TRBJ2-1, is DSGVTQTPKHLITATGQRVTLRCSPRSGDLSVYWYQQSLDQGLQFLIQYYNGEERAKGNILERFSAQQFPDLHSELNLSSLELGDSALYFCASSASRGNEQFFGPGTRLTVL.

CDR3 region: CASSEITSDPSYNEQFF. In nucleotides, the CDR3 is TGTGCCAGCAGCGAGATCACTAGCGACCCTTCCTACAATGAGCAGTTCTTC. The genes are TRBV9 and TRBJ2-1, with 7 bases identical to TRBD2. With 3 bases clipped from V and 1 base from J, the junction kept 10 bases outside the gene matches. Germline lookup yields CDR1 SGDLS and CDR2 YYNGEE. This CDR3 spans 17 amino acids. The full variable domain, its missing parts supplied by reference TRBV9 and TRBJ2-1, is DSGVTQTPKHLITATGQRVTLRCSPRSGDLSVYWYQQSLDQGLQFLIQYYNGEERAKGNILERFSAQQFPDLHSELNLSSLELGDSALYFCASSEITSDPSYNEQFFGPGTRLTVL.

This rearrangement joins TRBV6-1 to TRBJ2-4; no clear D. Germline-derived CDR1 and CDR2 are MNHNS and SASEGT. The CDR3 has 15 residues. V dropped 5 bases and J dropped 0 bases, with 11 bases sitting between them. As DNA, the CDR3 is TGTGCCAGCAGTTCTACCCTCCTAGCCAAAAACATTCAGTACTTC. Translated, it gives CASSSTLLAKNIQYF.

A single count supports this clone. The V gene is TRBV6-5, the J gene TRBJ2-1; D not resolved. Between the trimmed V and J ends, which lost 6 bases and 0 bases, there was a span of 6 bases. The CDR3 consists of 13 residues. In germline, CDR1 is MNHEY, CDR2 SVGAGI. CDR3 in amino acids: CASRPGSYNEQFF. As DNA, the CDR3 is TGTGCCAGCAGGCCAGGCTCCTACAATGAGCAGTTCTTC.

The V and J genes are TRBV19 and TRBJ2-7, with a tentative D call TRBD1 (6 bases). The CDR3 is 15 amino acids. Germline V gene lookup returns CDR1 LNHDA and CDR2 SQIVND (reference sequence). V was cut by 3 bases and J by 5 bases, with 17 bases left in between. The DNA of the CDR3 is TGTGCCAGTAGTATTATCCAGGGGCCGGGAAACGAGCAGTACTTC. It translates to CASSIIQGPGNEQYF.